This entry features one TCR beta chain sequence. What this receptor recognizes is not known. Per-nucleotide qualities are absent, and no much larger clonotype sits a single base away. TCRbeta CDR3 regions were amplified from genomic DNA by means of the immunoSEQ Assay, a bias-controlled multiplex PCR. On the study's bioinformatics: The number of nucleated cells in each sample was estimated from the amplification of reference gene primers within the assay. To quantify the absolute abundance of each unique TCRbeta CDR3 rearrangement, sequence reads were collapsed and filtered. For each sample, productive Simpson clonality was calculated by taking the square root of Simpson's diversity index across productive rearrangements. Not all clones reach the TCRdb copy of this immuneACCESS table, which keeps in-frame sequences only. Checked studies attribute under half of the gap to unresolved V genes and leave the rest unexplained. That table is the source of V, J and clone size, and D and trimming were worked out from the DNA. Across this sample there are approximately 240,000 clones, with around 84% seen only once. The ten largest make up 1.2% to 1.5% of the sample.

The sample is drawn from a study of blood T cell repertoires in COVID-19 (TCRdb year 2020). A note on the overall study: Collaborator samples came from the United States, Italy and Spain and covered acute and convalescent phases of COVID-19. The repertoires were made available in a free public database intended to serve as a resource for research on the immune response to SARS-CoV-2. The samples were drawn from two sources: the first 160 participants of the ongoing ImmuneRACE study, and 1,000 to 1,500 subjects contributed by 6 global collaborators. HLA class I and class II types, where available, came from metadata supplied by the sample provider rather than from assay-based typing. The prospective study material was composed of cDNA or gDNA derived from T cells, B-cell-depleted T cells, or PBMCs. The dataset comprised deeply sampled blood TCRbeta repertoires from subjects exposed to, actively infected with, or recovered from COVID-19. A de-identified subject ID, COVID-19 status, age in years and sex were almost always included in the sample metadata.

From cysteine to phenylalanine, the CDR3 is 14 amino acids long. Left in the record is the CDR3 DNA by itself, 42 bases read in frame from the first base. Trimming takes 6 bases off V and 8 bases off J; junction bases not matched to a gene: 6. The CDR1 and CDR2 encoded by the germline V gene are MNHEY and SVGAGI. Study-wide conclusions, independent of this receptor: The amount of clinical and demographic metadata varied by source and participant and was provided uncurated.

A second Seattle source provided samples from volunteer blood donors who had recovered from COVID-19. Whole blood was collected in K2EDTA tubes by collaborating institutions according to the institutions' own protocols. For TCRbeta analysis, collaborators shipped samples as frozen whole blood, isolated PBMCs, or DNA extracted from either of those sample types. Sequencing was done on a sample of peripheral blood. The TCR was taken from a woman aged 40-49 years who had recovered from COVID-19. The sequence is built from TRBV6-5 and TRBJ1-4; TRBD1 lines up with 10 middle nucleotides. CDR3 sequence: CASRPDRGREKLFF. The DNA reads as follows: TGTGCCAGCAGACCCGACAGGGGGCGCGAAAAACTGTTTTTT.